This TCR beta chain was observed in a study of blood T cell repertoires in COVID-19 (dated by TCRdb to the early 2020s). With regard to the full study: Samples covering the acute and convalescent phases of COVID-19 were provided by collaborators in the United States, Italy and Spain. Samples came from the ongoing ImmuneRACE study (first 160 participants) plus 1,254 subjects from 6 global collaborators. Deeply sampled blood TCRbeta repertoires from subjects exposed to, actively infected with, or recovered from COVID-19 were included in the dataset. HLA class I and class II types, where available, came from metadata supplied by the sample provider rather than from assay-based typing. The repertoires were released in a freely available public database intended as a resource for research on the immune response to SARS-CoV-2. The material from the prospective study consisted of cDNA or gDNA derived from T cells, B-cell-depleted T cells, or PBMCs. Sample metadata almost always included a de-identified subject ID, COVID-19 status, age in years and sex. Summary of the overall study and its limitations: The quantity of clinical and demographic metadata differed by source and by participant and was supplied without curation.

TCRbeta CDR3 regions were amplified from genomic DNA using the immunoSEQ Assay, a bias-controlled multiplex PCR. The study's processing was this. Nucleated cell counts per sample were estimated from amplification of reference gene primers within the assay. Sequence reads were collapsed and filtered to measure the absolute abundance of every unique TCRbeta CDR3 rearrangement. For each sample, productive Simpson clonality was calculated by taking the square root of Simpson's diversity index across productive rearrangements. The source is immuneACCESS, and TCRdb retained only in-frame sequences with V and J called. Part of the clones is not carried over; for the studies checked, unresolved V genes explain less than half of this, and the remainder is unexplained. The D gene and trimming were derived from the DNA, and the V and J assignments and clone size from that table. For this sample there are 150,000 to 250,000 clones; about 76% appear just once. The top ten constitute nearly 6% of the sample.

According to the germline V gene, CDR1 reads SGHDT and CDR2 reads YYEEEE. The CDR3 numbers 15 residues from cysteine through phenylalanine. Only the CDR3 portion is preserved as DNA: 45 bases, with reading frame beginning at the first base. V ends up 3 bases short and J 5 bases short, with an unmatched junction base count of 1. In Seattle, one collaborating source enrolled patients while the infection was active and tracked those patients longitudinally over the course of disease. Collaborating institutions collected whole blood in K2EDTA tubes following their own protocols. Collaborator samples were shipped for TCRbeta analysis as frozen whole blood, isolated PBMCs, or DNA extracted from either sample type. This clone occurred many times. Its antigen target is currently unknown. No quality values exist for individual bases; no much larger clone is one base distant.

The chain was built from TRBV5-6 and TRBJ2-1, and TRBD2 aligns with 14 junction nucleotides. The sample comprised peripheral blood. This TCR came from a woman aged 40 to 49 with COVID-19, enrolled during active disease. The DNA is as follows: TGTGCCAGCAGCTGGGGACTAGCGGGAGACAATGAGCAGTTCTTC. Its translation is CASSWGLAGDNEQFF.